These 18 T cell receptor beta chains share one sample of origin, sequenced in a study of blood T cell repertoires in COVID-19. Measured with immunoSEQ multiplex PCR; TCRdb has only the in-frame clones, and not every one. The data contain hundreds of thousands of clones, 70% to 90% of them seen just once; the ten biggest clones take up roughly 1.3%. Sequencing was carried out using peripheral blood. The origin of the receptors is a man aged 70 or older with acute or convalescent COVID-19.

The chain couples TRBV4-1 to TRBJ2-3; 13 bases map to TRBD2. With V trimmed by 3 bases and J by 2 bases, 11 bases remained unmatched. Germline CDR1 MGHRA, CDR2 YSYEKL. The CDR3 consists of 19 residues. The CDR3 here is CASSHQWTSGSDTTDTQYF. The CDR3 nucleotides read TGCGCCAGCAGCCACCAATGGACTAGCGGGAGTGATACCACAGATACGCAGTATTTT.

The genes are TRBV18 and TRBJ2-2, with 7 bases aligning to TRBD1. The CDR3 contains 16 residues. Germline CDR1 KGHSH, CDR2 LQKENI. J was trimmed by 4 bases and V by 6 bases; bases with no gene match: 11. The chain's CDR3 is CASSRNDRALTGELFF. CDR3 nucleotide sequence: TGTGCCAGCTCTAGAAACGACAGGGCCCTCACCGGGGAGCTGTTTTTT.

As DNA, the CDR3 is TGTGCCAGCAGCCAAGTTTATCCTAGCGGGGGGCGAAAAACAGATACGCAGTATTTT. Translated: CASSQVYPSGGRKTDTQYF. The chain is built from TRBV3-1 (or the pseudogene TRBV3-2) and TRBJ2-3; 11 bases line up with TRBD2. V shed 1 base and J 3 bases; nucleotides not matched to a gene: 12. This CDR3 has 19 amino acids. The V gene's germline CDR1 is LGHDT and CDR2 YNNKEL (reference sequence).

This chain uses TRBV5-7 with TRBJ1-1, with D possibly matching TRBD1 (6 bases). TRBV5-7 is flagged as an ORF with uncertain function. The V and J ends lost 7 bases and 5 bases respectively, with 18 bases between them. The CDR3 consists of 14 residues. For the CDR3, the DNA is TGTGCCAGCGGAAGCGGGGGCCGAGGTACTGAAGCTTTCTTT. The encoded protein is CASGSGGRGTEAFF.

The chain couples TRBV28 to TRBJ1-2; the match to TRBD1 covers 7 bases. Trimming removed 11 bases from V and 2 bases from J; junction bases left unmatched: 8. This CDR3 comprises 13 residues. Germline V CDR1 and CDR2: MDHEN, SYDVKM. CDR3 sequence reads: CAGADRANYGYTF. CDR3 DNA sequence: TGTGCCGGGGCAGACAGGGCGAACTATGGCTACACCTTC.

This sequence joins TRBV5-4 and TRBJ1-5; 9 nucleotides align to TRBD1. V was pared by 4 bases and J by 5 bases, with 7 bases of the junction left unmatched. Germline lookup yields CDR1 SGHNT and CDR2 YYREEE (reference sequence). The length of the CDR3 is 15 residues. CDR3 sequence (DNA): TGTGCCAGCAGCCCCGGGACAGGGATAGATCAGCCCCAGCATTTT. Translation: CASSPGTGIDQPQHF. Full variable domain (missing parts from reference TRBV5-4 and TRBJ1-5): ETGVTQSPTHLIKTRGQQVTLRCSSQSGHNTVSWYQQALGQGPQFIFQYYREEENGRGNFPPRFSGLQFPNYSSELNVNALELDDSALYLCASSPGTGIDQPQHFGDGTRLSIL.

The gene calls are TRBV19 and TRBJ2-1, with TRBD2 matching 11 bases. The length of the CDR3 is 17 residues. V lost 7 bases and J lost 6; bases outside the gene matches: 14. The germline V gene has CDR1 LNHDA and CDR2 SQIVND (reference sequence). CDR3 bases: TGTGCCAGTACACACCCGGCTAGCGGGAGGCCCGTCAATGAGCAGTTCTTC. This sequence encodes CASTHPASGRPVNEQFF.

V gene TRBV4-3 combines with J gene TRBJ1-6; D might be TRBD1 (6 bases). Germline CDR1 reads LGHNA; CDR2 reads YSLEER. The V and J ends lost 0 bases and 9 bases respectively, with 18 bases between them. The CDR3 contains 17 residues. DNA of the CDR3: TGCGCCAGCAGCCAAGAGGTTGGAGACAGGACAAGTTCACCCCTCCACTTT. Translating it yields CASSQEVGDRTSSPLHF.

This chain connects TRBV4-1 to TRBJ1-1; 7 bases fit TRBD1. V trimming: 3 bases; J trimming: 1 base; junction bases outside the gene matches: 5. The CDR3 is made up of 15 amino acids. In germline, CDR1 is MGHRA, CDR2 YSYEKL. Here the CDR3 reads CASSHLQGRNTEAFF. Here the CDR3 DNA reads TGCGCCAGCAGCCACCTACAGGGGAGGAACACTGAAGCTTTCTTT.

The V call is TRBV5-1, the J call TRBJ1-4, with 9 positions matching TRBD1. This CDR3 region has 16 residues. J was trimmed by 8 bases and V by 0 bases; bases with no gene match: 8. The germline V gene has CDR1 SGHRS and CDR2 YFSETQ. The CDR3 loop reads CASSLEGQGPYEKLFF. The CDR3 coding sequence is TGCGCCAGCAGCTTGGAGGGACAGGGCCCGTACGAAAAACTGTTTTTT.

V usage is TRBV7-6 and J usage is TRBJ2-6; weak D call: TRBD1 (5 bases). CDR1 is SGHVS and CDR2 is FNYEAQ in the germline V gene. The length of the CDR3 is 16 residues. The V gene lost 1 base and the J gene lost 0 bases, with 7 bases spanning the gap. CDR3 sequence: CASSLDRNSGANVLTF. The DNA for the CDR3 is TGTGCCAGCAGCTTAGACAGGAACTCTGGGGCCAACGTCCTGACTTTC.

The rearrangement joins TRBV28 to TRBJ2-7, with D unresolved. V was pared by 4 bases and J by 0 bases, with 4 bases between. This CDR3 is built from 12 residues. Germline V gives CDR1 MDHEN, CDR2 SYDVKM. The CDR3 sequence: CASSSFSYEQYF. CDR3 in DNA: TGTGCCAGCAGTTCCTTCTCCTACGAGCAGTACTTC.

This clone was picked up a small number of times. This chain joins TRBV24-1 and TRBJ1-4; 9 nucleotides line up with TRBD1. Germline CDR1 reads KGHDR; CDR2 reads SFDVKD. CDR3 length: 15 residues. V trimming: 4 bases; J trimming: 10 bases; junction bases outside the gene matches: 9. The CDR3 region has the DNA TGTGCCACCAGTGAGAACAGGGGGCTCGGCGGAAAACTGTTTTTT. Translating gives CATSENRGLGGKLFF.

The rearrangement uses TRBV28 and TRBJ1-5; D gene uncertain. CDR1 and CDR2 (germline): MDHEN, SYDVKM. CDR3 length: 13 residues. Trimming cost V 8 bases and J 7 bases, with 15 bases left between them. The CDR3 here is CASLAAGPQPQHF. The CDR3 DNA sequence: TGTGCCAGCTTGGCGGCGGGTCCACAGCCCCAGCATTTT. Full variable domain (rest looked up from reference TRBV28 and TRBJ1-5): DVKVTQSSRYLVKRTGEKVFLECVQDMDHENMFWYRQDPGLGLRLIYFSYDVKMKEKGDIPEGYSVSREKKERFSLILESASTNQTSMYLCASLAAGPQPQHFGDGTRLSIL.

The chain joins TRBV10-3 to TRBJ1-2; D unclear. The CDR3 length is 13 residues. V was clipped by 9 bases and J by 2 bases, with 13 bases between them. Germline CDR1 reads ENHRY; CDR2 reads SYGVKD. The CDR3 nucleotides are TGTGCCATTGCCTCGGTAGCGAACTATGGCTACACCTTC. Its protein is CAIASVANYGYTF.

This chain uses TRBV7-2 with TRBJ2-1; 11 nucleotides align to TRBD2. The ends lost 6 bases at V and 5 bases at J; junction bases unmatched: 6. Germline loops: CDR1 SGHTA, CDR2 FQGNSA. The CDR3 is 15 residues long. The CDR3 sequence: CASSTVAGGHNEQFF. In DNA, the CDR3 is TGTGCCAGCAGTACGGTAGCGGGGGGGCACAATGAGCAGTTCTTC.

CDR3 loop: CASSFGTSGTTGELFF. The DNA for the CDR3 is TGTGCCAGCAGCTTCGGGACTAGCGGGACCACCGGGGAGCTGTTTTTT. The chain carries TRBV7-9 and TRBJ2-2, with 13 bases matching TRBD2. The germline CDR1 and CDR2 sequences are SEHNR and FQNEAQ (reference sequence). Trimming at V came to 3 bases and at J to 4 bases, leaving 2 bases not matched to a gene. This CDR3 has 16 residues.

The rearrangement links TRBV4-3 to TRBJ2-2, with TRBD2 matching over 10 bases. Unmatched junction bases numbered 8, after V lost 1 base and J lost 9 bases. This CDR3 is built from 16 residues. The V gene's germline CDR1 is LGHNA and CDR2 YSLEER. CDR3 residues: CASSQASGSTYRELFF. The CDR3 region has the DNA TGCGCCAGCAGCCAAGCTAGCGGGAGTACTTACCGGGAGCTGTTTTTT.